This TCR beta chain comes out of a study of OX40 agonist ivuxolimab in advanced cancers. This clone was seen once. Its antigen is as yet unknown. Autoimmune disease history or systemic immunosuppression disqualified patients. Findings and limits, study-wide: Among the least clonally expanded were partial responders at 0.1-3.0 mg/kg.

The CDR3 consists of 13 residues. Germline V gene lookup returns CDR1 SGHAT and CDR2 FQNNGV. After removal of 5 bases from V and 6 bases from J, the junction contained 7 bases not matched to a gene. Data came from immunoSEQ multiplex PCR; TCRdb stores just in-frame clones and leaves some out. The table has tens of thousands of clones, roughly 89% seen once; the top ten hold about 1%. This chain connects TRBV11-2 to TRBJ2-7; the match to TRBD1 covers 7 bases. This receptor was identified in an adult with an advanced solid tumor such as melanoma, head and neck, liver or kidney cancer. The material was CD4+ or CD8+ T cells sorted from blood, obtained in a trial of the OX40 agonist ivuxolimab. The CDR3 nucleotides are TGTGCCAGCAGCCCACAGGGGCTGGGCGAGCAGTACTTC. Translated: CASSPQGLGEQYF.